Here is one TCR beta chain with its context. The antigen is not known. The sample originates from a study of immune cell composition in non-small cell lung cancer. Overall study findings and caveats: Lung adenocarcinomas had lower top 10 clone scores and clonality than squamous tumours.

Profiled with immunoSEQ multiplex PCR; TCRdb holds only in-frame clones, not every one. The data contain about 10,000 clones, roughly 60% of them seen just once; the ten biggest clones take up 18%. Germline CDR1 and CDR2: LNHNV and YYDKDF (reference sequence). The CDR3 extends over 16 amino acids. V was trimmed by 0 bases and J by 9 bases, leaving 20 bases between them. DNA was extracted from unsorted cell suspensions stored frozen. The specimen was lung tumor tissue. The chain couples TRBV15 to TRBJ1-2; D is perhaps TRBD1 (6 bases). This TCR was sampled from a human donor with non-small cell lung cancer. CDR3 residues: CATSRDHTGTQFSYTF. The CDR3 bases are TGTGCCACCAGCAGAGATCACACCGGGACACAATTTAGCTACACCTTC.